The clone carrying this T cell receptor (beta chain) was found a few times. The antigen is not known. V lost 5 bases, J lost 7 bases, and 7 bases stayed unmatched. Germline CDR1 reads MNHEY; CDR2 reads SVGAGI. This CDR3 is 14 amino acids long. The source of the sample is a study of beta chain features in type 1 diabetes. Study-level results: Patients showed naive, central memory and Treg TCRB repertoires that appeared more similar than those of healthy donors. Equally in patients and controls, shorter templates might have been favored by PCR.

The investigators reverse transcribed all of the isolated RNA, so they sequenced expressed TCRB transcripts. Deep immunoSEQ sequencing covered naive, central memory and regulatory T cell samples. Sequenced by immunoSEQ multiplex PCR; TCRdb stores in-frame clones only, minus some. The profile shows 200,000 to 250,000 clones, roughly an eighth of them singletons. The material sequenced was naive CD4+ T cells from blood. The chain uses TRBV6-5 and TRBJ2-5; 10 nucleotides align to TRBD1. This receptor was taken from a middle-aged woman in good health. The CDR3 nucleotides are TGTGCCAGCAGTCCCGGGACAGGGGTCCGGACCCAGTACTTC. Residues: CASSPGTGVRTQYF.